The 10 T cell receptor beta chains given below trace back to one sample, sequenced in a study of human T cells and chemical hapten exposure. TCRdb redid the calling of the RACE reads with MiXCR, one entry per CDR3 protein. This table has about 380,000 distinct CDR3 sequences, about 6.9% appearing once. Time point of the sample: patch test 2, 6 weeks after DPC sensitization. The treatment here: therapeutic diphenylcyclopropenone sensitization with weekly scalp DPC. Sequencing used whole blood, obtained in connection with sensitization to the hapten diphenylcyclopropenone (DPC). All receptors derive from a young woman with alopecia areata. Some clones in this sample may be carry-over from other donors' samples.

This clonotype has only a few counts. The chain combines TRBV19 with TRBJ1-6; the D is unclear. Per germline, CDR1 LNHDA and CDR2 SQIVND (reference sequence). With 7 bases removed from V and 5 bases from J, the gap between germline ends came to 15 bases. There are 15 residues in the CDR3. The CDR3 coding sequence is TGTGCCAGTACCCTTCGGCCCAACAATAATTCACCCCTCCACTTT. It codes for CASTLRPNNNSPLHF.

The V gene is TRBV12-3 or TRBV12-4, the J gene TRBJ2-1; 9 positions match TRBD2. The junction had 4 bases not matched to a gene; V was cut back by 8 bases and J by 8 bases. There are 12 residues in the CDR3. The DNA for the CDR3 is TGTGCCAGCGCGGGGGGGCCCCATGAGCAGTTCTTC. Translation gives CASAGGPHEQFF.

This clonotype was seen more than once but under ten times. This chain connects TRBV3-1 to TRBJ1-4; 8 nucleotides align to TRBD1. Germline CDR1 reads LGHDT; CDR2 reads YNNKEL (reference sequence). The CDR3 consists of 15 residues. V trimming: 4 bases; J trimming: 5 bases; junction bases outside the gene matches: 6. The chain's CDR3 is CASSPLGQGNEKLFF. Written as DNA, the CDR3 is TGTGCCAGCAGCCCGCTAGGACAGGGAAATGAAAAACTGTTTTTT.

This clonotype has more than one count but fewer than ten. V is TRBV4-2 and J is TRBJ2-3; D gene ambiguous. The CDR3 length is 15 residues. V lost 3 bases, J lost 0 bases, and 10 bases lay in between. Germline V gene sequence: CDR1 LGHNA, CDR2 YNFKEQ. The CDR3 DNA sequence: TGTGCCAGCAGCCACTCTGATTTTAGCACAGATACGCAGTATTTT. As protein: CASSHSDFSTDTQYF.

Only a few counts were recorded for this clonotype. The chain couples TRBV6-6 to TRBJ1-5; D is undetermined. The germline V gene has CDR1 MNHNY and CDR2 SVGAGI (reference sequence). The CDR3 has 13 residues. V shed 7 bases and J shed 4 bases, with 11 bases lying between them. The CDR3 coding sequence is TGTGCCAGCACCCCAGGACCTAATCAGCCCCAGCATTTT. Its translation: CASTPGPNQPQHF.

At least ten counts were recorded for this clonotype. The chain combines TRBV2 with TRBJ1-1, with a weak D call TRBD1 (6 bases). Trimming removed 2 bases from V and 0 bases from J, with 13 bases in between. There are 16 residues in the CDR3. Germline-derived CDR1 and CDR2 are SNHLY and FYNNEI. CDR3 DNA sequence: TGTGCCAGCAGTGAACAGGGGATTGACATGAACACTGAAGCTTTCTTT. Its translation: CASSEQGIDMNTEAFF.

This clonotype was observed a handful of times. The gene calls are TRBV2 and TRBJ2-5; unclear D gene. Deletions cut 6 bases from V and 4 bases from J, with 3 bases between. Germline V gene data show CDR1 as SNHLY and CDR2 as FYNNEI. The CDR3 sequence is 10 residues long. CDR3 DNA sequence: TGTGCCAGCAGGACAGAGACCCAGTACTTC. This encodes CASRTETQYF.

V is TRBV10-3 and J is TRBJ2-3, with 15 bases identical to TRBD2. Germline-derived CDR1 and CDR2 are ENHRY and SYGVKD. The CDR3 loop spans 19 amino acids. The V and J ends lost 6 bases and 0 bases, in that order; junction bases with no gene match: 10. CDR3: CAIRPGTSGGQSSTDTQYF. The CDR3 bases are TGTGCCATCAGACCCGGGACTAGCGGGGGGCAAAGTAGCACAGATACGCAGTATTTT.

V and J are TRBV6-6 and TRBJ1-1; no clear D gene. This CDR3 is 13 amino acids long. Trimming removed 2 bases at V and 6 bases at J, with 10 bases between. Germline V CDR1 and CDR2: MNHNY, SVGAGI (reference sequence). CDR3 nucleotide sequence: TGTGCCAGCAGTTACAGGGCGACTCCTGAAGCTTTCTTT. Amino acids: CASSYRATPEAFF.

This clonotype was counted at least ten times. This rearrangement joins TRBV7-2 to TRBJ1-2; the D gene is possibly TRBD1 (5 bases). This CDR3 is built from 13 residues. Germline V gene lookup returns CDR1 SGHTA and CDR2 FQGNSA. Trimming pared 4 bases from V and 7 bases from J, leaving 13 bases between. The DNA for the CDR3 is TGTGCCAGCAGCTCACCCGGGACTTCTGGCTACACCTTC. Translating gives CASSSPGTSGYTF.